One TCR beta chain is described in this entry. Its antigen is undetermined. The entry originates in a study of Graves' ophthalmopathy and Graves' hyperthyroidism. General observations from the study: Detected in blood as well were most expanded thyroid clonotypes with frequency above 0.001. A model built from 13 signatures distinguished ophthalmopathy from stable hyperthyroidism with approximately 89% sensitivity and approximately 81% specificity.

TCR beta CDR3 regions were amplified from RNA transcripts. HTBI primers served in a first-round RT-PCR, which a second-round multiplex PCR followed. TCRdb reanalysed the multiplex PCR reads using MiXCR and keeps one entry per CDR3 protein. Counted here are about 740,000 distinct CDR3 sequences, 40% occurring once; the ten biggest clones make up 44%. CDR3 length equals 14 residues. Germline V gives CDR1 PRHDT, CDR2 FYEKMQ (reference sequence). The trim removed 3 bases at V and 6 bases at J, leaving 3 bases unmatched. For donors with ophthalmopathy, the disease showed moderate-to-severe activity, reached CAS ≥3 and NOSPECS ≥4, and had lasted under 3 months.

The clonotype was recovered from an adult man with Graves' ophthalmopathy. The chain uses TRBV13 and TRBJ1-2; 11 bases are shared with TRBD1. Sequenced: peripheral blood. The CDR3 region is CASSFPGQGDGYTF. As DNA, the CDR3 is TGTGCCAGCAGCTTTCCGGGACAGGGGGATGGCTACACCTTC.